This TCR beta chain was identified in a study of T cell responses to AZD1222 COVID-19 vaccine. Germline-derived CDR1 and CDR2 are SGHAT and FQNNGV. The CDR3 covers 17 residues. V was pared by 4 bases and J by 3 bases, with 7 bases of the junction left unmatched. Profiling relied on immunoSEQ multiplex PCR, and the TCRdb table lists in-frame clones only, not all of them. The table includes roughly 140,000 clones, around nine tenths detected once. To note about this clone: Antigen unknown.

Findings and limits, study-wide: Per reports, nearly half of all spike-specific TCRs target regions that are unmutated in variants. Mostly white British, mostly female donors; authors suggested clonal diversity may be underestimated.

This chain links TRBV11-2 with TRBJ2-1; 12 bases are shared with TRBD2. This sequence was found in an adult in good health. The specimen was peripheral blood, collected on day 0 of AZD1222 vaccination. The CDR3 region is CASSSPSTSGGYNEQFF. The CDR3 DNA is TGTGCCAGCAGCTCCCCCTCGACTAGCGGGGGCTACAATGAGCAGTTCTTC.